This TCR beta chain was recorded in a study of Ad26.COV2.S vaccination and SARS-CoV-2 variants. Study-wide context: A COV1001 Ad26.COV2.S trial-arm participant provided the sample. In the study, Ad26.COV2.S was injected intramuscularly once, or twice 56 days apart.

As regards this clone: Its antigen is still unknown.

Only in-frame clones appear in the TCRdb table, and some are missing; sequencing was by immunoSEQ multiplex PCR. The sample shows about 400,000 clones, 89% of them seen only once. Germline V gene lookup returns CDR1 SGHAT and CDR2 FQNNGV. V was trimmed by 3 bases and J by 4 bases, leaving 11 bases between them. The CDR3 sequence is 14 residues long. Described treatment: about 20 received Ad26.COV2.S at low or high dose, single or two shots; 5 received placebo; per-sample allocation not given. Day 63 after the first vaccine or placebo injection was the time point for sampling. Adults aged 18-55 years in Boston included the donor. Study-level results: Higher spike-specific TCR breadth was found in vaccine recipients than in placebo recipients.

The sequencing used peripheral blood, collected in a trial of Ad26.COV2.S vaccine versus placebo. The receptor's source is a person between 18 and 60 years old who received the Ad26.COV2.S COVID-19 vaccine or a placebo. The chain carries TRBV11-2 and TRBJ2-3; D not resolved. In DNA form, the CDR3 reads TGTGCCAGCAGCTTGGAGATTCGAGCAGATACGCAGTATTTT. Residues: CASSLEIRADTQYF.